Following are 12 T cell receptor beta chains from one sample sequenced in a study of metastatic and nonmetastatic thyroid tumors. No treatment of any kind had been given to any patient before thyroid surgery. TCRdb re-clonotyped the PCR reads via MiXCR. Among around 19,000 clones listed, approximately 10% were seen once. The sequenced sample consisted of blood. The source of these receptors is a female donor with papillary thyroid cancer or a benign thyroid nodule (not recorded which). Some clones in this sample may be carry-over from other donors' samples.

By sample share, this clone is medium-sized (0.01 to 0.1%). Here the CDR3 DNA reads TGCGCCAGCAGCCACCCCCGGGGGGGGGATGGCTACACCTTC. Translated, it gives CASSHPRGGDGYTF. This rearrangement joins TRBV4-3 to TRBJ1-2; D is perhaps TRBD1 (5 bases). CDR1 is LGHNA and CDR2 is YSLEER in the germline V gene. This CDR3 comprises 14 residues. Trimming took off 3 bases at V and 6 bases at J, with 14 bases between the two ends.

The CDR3 is CASSPPFAEAFF. In DNA, the CDR3 is TGTGCCAGCAGCCCACCCTTCGCTGAAGCTTTCTTT. V usage is TRBV28 and J usage is TRBJ1-1; unclear D gene. The CDR3 length is 12 residues. In germline, CDR1 is MDHEN, CDR2 SYDVKM. Trimming pared 6 bases from V and 6 bases from J, leaving 11 bases between.

This clone was detected a few times. The chain links TRBV18 to TRBJ2-5, with a weak D call TRBD2 (5 bases). V was cut by 3 bases and J by 0 bases, with 11 bases left in between. CDR3 length: 15 amino acids. The V gene's germline CDR1 is KGHSH and CDR2 LQKENI. CDR3 protein: CASSPPQRNQETQYF. The CDR3 DNA reads as TGTGCCAGCTCACCGCCCCAGCGGAACCAAGAGACCCAGTACTTC.

In this sample, this clone turned up many times. The genes are TRBV20-1 and TRBJ2-7, with TRBD2 matching 13 bases. Germline CDR1 reads DFQATT; CDR2 reads SNEGSKA (reference sequence). Trimming removed 3 bases from V and 5 bases from J; junction bases left unmatched: 7. This CDR3 has 15 residues. The CDR3 sequence: CSASILAGGPHEQYF. CDR3 DNA sequence: TGCAGTGCTAGTATACTAGCGGGAGGGCCGCACGAGCAGTACTTC.

The table lists this clone with many counts. The rearrangement uses TRBV4-2 and TRBJ2-1, with TRBD2 as a possible D gene (7 bases). This CDR3 is 17 amino acids long. Trimming pared 0 bases from V and 6 bases from J, leaving 18 bases between. Germline CDR1 is LGHNA and CDR2 is YNFKEQ. The CDR3 protein is CASSQDGPEGGGNEQFF. The CDR3 bases are TGTGCCAGCAGCCAAGATGGTCCGGAGGGGGGGGGCAATGAGCAGTTCTTC.

This clone was seen repeatedly, ten times or more. The rearrangement links TRBV15 to TRBJ2-7; D is possibly TRBD1 or TRBD2 (6 bases each). V gave up 4 bases and J gave up 0 bases, with 13 bases separating them. Germline-derived CDR1 and CDR2 are LNHNV and YYDKDF (reference sequence). The length of the CDR3 is 15 residues. CDR3 sequence (DNA): TGTGCCACCAGCAAGGAGGGGGGAAGCTCCTACGAGCAGTACTTC. It yields the protein CATSKEGGSSYEQYF.

This clone was found many times. The chain employs TRBV9 and TRBJ2-7, with 11 positions matching TRBD1. The germline CDR1 and CDR2 sequences are SGDLS and YYNGEE. The J segment lost 2 bases and the V segment lost 3 bases, leaving 4 bases of the junction unmatched. The CDR3 sequence is 15 residues long. The CDR3 coding sequence is TGTGCCAGCAGCGCCGGGACAGGGGGACCCTACGAGCAGTACTTC. Its protein product is CASSAGTGGPYEQYF. Based on the CDR3 plus reference TRBV9 and TRBJ2-7, the full variable domain is DSGVTQTPKHLITATGQRVTLRCSPRSGDLSVYWYQQSLDQGLQFLIQYYNGEERAKGNILERFSAQQFPDLHSELNLSSLELGDSALYFCASSAGTGGPYEQYFGPGTRLTVT.

This clone came up a few times. Given a much more abundant clone one base away, this may be a read error. The V call is TRBV11-2, the J call TRBJ2-3; 7 bases align to TRBD2. The length of the CDR3 is 14 residues. Germline V gives CDR1 SGHAT, CDR2 FQNNGV. The CDR3 bases are TGTGCCAGAAGCTTGGGGGGGTTCGCAGATACGCAGTATTTT. It is translated as CARSLGGFADTQYF. The whole variable domain, filled in from reference TRBV11-2 and TRBJ2-3, reads EAGVAQSPRYKIIEKRQSVAFWCNPISGHATLYWYQQILGQGPKLLIQFQNNGVVDDSQLPKDRFSAERLKGVDSTLKIQPAKLEDSAVYLCARSLGGFADTQYFGPGTRLTVL.

This clone was observed at least ten times. The chain links TRBV30 to TRBJ2-7; D may correspond to TRBD1 or TRBD2 (5 bases each). Deletions cut 3 bases from V and 3 bases from J, with 15 bases between. This CDR3 region has 14 residues. The V gene's germline CDR1 is GTSNPN and CDR2 SVGIG (reference sequence). The CDR3 loop reads CAWRRGGTHYEQYF. The CDR3 DNA is TGTGCCTGGAGACGAGGTGGGACCCACTACGAGCAGTACTTC.

The sample holds many counts of this clone. The chain is built from TRBV7-2 and TRBJ1-1; possibly TRBD1 for D (6 bases). The CDR3 consists of 15 residues. Germline V gene lookup returns CDR1 SGHTA and CDR2 FQGNSA. V lost 5 bases and J 1 base, leaving 14 bases between the germline ends. CDR3 DNA: TGTGCCAGCAGCCCAAGAAGGGGGGGGAACACTGAAGCTTTCTTT. Protein product: CASSPRRGGNTEAFF.

This clone is judged medium-sized. The chain combines TRBV27 with TRBJ2-7; 7 bases are a match to TRBD1. The length of the CDR3 is 15 residues. The trim removed 6 bases at V and 3 bases at J, leaving 11 bases unmatched. The germline CDR1 and CDR2 sequences are MNHEY and SMNVEV (reference sequence). The CDR3 region is CASSPTGDKHYEQYF. The CDR3 nucleotides are TGTGCCAGCAGCCCAACAGGGGACAAACACTACGAGCAGTACTTC.

This clone was counted once. This chain joins TRBV20-1 and TRBJ2-1, with D unresolved. The CDR3 has 11 amino acids. CDR1 and CDR2 from the germline V gene are DFQATT and SNEGSKA (reference sequence). With 3 bases removed from V and 3 bases from J, the gap between germline ends came to 3 bases. CDR3 nucleotides: TGCAGTGCTAGCCACTACAATGAGCAGTTCTTC. Residues: CSASHYNEQFF.